This note documents a single T cell receptor (beta chain) sequence. The data originate from a study of blood T cell repertoires in COVID-19. Study at large: COVID-19 samples collected from the United States, Italy and Spain covered acute and convalescent phases.

Original processing methods: By means of reference gene primer amplification, nucleated cell counts were estimated. The repertoire was sequenced with immunoSEQ multiplex PCR; TCRdb's copy has only in-frame clones and lacks some. For V, J and clone size, that table is used; D and trimming come from the DNA. The table includes 30,000 to 35,000 clones, approximately 86% detected once. This CDR3 spans 11 amino acids. V was clipped by 1 base and J by 13 bases; unmatched bases: 2. In germline, CDR1 is SGHAT, CDR2 FQDESV (reference sequence). The sequenced sample was peripheral blood. This sequence originates from a man in his 70s with acute or convalescent COVID-19. V and J are TRBV11-1 and TRBJ1-1; the match to TRBD1 covers 8 bases. The CDR3 bases are TGTGCCAGCAGCTTAGGGACAGGGCATTTCTTT. Translation gives CASSLGTGHFF.